The 11 T cell receptor beta chains below were found in one sample sequenced in a study of identical twins. One entry per CDR3 protein, called by TCRdb with MiXCR from the 5' RACE reads. The sample includes 690,000 or so distinct CDR3 sequences, around 8.3% of them seen just once. The data were also submitted as part of a second study, on yellow fever vaccine responses in identical twins.

Sequencing input: PBMCs. These receptors originate from a woman aged 18-29 years in good health.

The rearrangement joins TRBV5-6 to TRBJ2-3; 13 nucleotides align to TRBD2. The CDR3 sequence is 15 residues long. Per germline, CDR1 SGHDT and CDR2 YYEEEE. Germline trimming cut 3 bases from V and 6 bases from J; bases unmatched to any gene: 4. The CDR3 DNA is TGTGCCAGCAGCTCCTGGACTAGCGGGGGTGATACGCAGTATTTT. Translated, it gives CASSSWTSGGDTQYF.

This clonotype has at least ten counts. The CDR3 nucleotides are TGTGCCAGCAGTTCCGTGCGGGAGATCTACAATGAGCAGTTCTTC. Its translation is CASSSVREIYNEQFF. The chain recombines TRBV12-3 or TRBV12-4 with TRBJ2-1; 7 nucleotides line up with TRBD2. V lost 4 bases and J lost 3; bases outside the gene matches: 6. The CDR3 has 15 residues.

The chain has TRBV12-3 or TRBV12-4 and TRBJ1-4; D not resolved. V lost 5 bases, J lost 0 bases, and 10 bases lay in between. This CDR3 contains 15 residues. CDR3 amino acids: CASSINSATNEKLFF. The CDR3 region has the DNA TGTGCCAGCAGTATAAACAGTGCAACTAATGAAAAACTGTTTTTT.

This sequence joins TRBV6-2 or TRBV6-3 and TRBJ2-3; 12 bases line up with TRBD2. Per germline, CDR1 MNHEY and CDR2 SVGEGT. With V trimmed by 6 bases and J by 6 bases, 4 bases remained unmatched. This CDR3 is built from 14 residues. The CDR3 bases are TGTGCCAGCAGGGTGACTAGCGGGGGTGATACGCAGTATTTT. Its protein is CASRVTSGGDTQYF.

The chain uses TRBV28 and TRBJ1-2, with D hard to call. The CDR3 runs to 14 residues. V was shortened by 3 bases and J by 4 bases, with 12 bases between the two germline ends. Germline V lookup: CDR1 MDHEN, CDR2 SYDVKM. The CDR3 nucleotides read TGTGCCAGCAGTTTTCGTCCTGCAGGCTATGGCTACACCTTC. Protein: CASSFRPAGYGYTF.

This clonotype was seen only a few times. The chain uses TRBV3-1 and TRBJ1-6; the D is unclear. The V end was cut by 0 bases, the J end by 10 bases, with 16 bases between. The germline V gene has CDR1 LGHDT and CDR2 YNNKEL (reference sequence). There are 16 residues in the CDR3. The CDR3 loop is CASSQEGSGEGSPLHF. The DNA of the CDR3 is TGTGCCAGCAGCCAAGAAGGGTCGGGTGAGGGATCACCCCTCCACTTT. The full variable domain, its missing parts supplied by reference TRBV3-1 and TRBJ1-6, is DTAVSQTPKYLVTQMGNDKSIKCEQNLGHDTMYWYKQDSKKFLKIMFSYNNKELIINETVPNRFSPKSPDKAHLNLHINSLELGDSAVYFCASSQEGSGEGSPLHFGNGTRLTVT.

V is TRBV4-2 and J is TRBJ1-6; D unresolved. CDR1 LGHNA and CDR2 YNFKEQ come from the germline V gene. V was cut by 0 bases and J by 2 bases, with 5 bases left in between. The CDR3 runs 15 residues. The CDR3 coding sequence is TGTGCCAGCAGCCAAGAGGGTGCCTATAATTCACCCCTCCACTTT. It encodes CASSQEGAYNSPLHF.

This clonotype was seen at least ten times. This chain joins TRBV7-8 and TRBJ2-7; 10 bases match TRBD1. This CDR3 has 14 residues. V trimming: 5 bases; J trimming: 4 bases; junction bases outside the gene matches: 5. The germline gives CDR1 SGHVS, CDR2 FQNEAQ. CDR3 nucleotides: TGTGCCAGCAGCGGAGACAGGGGGCAGTACGAGCAGTACTTC. Protein sequence: CASSGDRGQYEQYF.

This chain connects TRBV7-9 to TRBJ2-3, with 12 bases identical to TRBD2. Germline assignment: CDR1 SEHNR and CDR2 FQNEAQ (reference sequence). The CDR3 has 17 residues. Germline trimming cut 1 base from V and 3 bases from J; bases unmatched to any gene: 5. The CDR3 DNA sequence: TGTGCCAGCAGCTTAGTGGCTGGGACTAGCGGGACAGATACGCAGTATTTT. Its translation is CASSLVAGTSGTDTQYF.

This clonotype was seen more than once but under ten times. CDR3 residues: CASRLTGPTEAFF. The CDR3 DNA sequence: TGTGCCAGCAGGCTTACAGGGCCAACTGAAGCTTTCTTT. The chain is built from TRBV2 and TRBJ1-1; D possibly corresponds to TRBD1 (6 bases). Germline V CDR1 and CDR2: SNHLY, FYNNEI. Trimming left V 6 bases short and J 5 bases short, with 13 bases between. The CDR3 contains 13 residues.

This clonotype showed up just a few times. The gene calls are TRBV18 and TRBJ2-7; 8 bases line up with TRBD1. The CDR3 runs to 13 residues. J gave up 0 bases and V 6 bases, and 1 base lay outside the gene matches. CDR1 and CDR2 from the germline V gene are KGHSH and LQKENI. The CDR3 spells CASSDRASYEQYF. The CDR3 nucleotides are TGTGCCAGCTCGGACAGGGCCTCCTACGAGCAGTACTTC.